The 17 T cell receptor beta chains given below trace back to one sample, sequenced in a study of blood T cell repertoires in COVID-19. The protocol was immunoSEQ multiplex PCR, while the TCRdb copy is restricted to in-frame clones and leaves out a portion. The table includes tens of thousands of clones, around 86% detected once. Material for sequencing was peripheral blood. These receptors originate from a human donor in a cohort sampled during active COVID-19.

The gene calls are TRBV6-2 or TRBV6-3 and TRBJ2-3; 12 bases line up with TRBD2. The germline gives CDR1 MNHEY, CDR2 SVGEGT. After removal of 5 bases from V and 4 bases from J, the junction contained 7 bases not matched to a gene. The length of the CDR3 is 16 residues. CDR3 protein: CASSKSSGGASDTQYF. For the CDR3, the DNA is TGTGCCAGCAGTAAATCTAGCGGGGGGGCCTCAGATACGCAGTATTTT.

V usage is TRBV12-3 or TRBV12-4 and J usage is TRBJ1-2; weak D call: TRBD1 (6 bases). V was trimmed by 7 bases and J by 6 bases, leaving 15 bases between them. CDR3 size: 13 residues. CDR3 region: CASTAQGNDGYTF. DNA for the CDR3: TGTGCCAGCACAGCCCAGGGGAACGATGGCTACACCTTC.

This clone was seen just once. This sequence joins TRBV29-1 and TRBJ2-1; TRBD1 aligns across 10 bases. Per the germline V gene, CDR1 is SQVTM and CDR2 is ANQGSEA. Unmatched junction bases numbered 11, after V lost 6 bases and J lost 6 bases. This CDR3 is built from 15 residues. Here the CDR3 DNA reads TGCAGCGTCCCCGGGACAGGGGCTCCGGCCAATGAGCAGTTCTTC. Its protein is CSVPGTGAPANEQFF.

This chain joins TRBV5-5 and TRBJ2-1; D is unclear. The CDR3 totals 16 residues. Germline V gives CDR1 SGHKS, CDR2 YYEKEE (reference sequence). V lost 0 bases to trimming and J lost 0 bases, with 10 bases between them. The DNA for the CDR3 is TGTGCCAGCAGCTTGGTTCTCGCGATCTCCTACAATGAGCAGTTCTTC. Translation: CASSLVLAISYNEQFF.

The chain has TRBV28 and TRBJ1-1; 7 nucleotides match TRBD1. Germline loops: CDR1 MDHEN, CDR2 SYDVKM. This CDR3 comprises 14 residues. V was pared by 6 bases and J by 0 bases, with 4 bases of the junction left unmatched. CDR3 DNA sequence: TGTGCCAGCAGCCCGGGACAGATGAACACTGAAGCTTTCTTT. It specifies CASSPGQMNTEAFF.

The chain carries TRBV7-2 and TRBJ2-1; 8 bases fit TRBD2. This CDR3 has 16 amino acids. The trim removed 9 bases at V and 4 bases at J, leaving 14 bases unmatched. Germline V gene sequence: CDR1 SGHTA, CDR2 FQGNSA. The CDR3 region is CASRREGTSGYNEQFF. CDR3 DNA sequence: TGTGCCAGTCGAAGAGAGGGAACTAGCGGATACAATGAGCAGTTCTTC.

The chain carries TRBV12-3 or TRBV12-4 and TRBJ1-2; D gene uncertain. The length of the CDR3 is 12 residues. V shed 5 bases and J shed 0 bases, with 4 bases lying between them. The CDR3 DNA reads TGTGCCAGCAGTCCCACTAACTATGGCTACACCTTC. This encodes CASSPTNYGYTF.

The J gene is TRBJ1-1, the V gene TRBV2, with D tentatively TRBD1 (5 bases). The CDR3 has 13 residues. From germline, CDR1 is SNHLY and CDR2 FYNNEI. The V end was cut by 5 bases, the J end by 11 bases, with 18 bases between. The CDR3 DNA sequence: TGTGCCAGCAGTTCGCGAAGGGGATCCGTGGCTTTCTTT. Its protein product is CASSSRRGSVAFF.

This chain connects TRBV4-3 to TRBJ2-3; D not certain. V lost 1 base and J lost 0, with 14 bases in between. This CDR3 region has 17 residues. Germline assignment: CDR1 LGHNA and CDR2 YSLEER. CDR3 sequence (DNA): TGCGCCAGCAGCCAAGTCTACGAGGATGCTAGCACAGATACGCAGTATTTT. It translates to CASSQVYEDASTDTQYF.

CDR3 sequence (DNA): TGTGCCACCAGTGATCGGGGACTAGCGGGAGCTCATGAGCAGTTCTTC. Its protein product is CATSDRGLAGAHEQFF. J is TRBJ2-1 and V is TRBV24-1; 14 positions agree with TRBD2. The CDR3 is 16 residues long. The V gene's germline CDR1 is KGHDR and CDR2 SFDVKD. The junction had 5 bases not matched to a gene; V was cut back by 3 bases and J by 8 bases.

V gene TRBV9 combines with J gene TRBJ2-7; 8 bases are shared with TRBD2. CDR1 SGDLS and CDR2 YYNGEE come from the germline V gene. Losses at the gene ends were 0 bases for V and 5 bases for J; bases not matched to a gene: 7. The CDR3 contains 15 residues. CDR3 region: CASSVAPGLVNEQYF. CDR3 bases: TGTGCCAGCAGCGTAGCTCCGGGACTAGTTAACGAGCAGTACTTC.

This chain joins TRBV2 and TRBJ2-7; D possibly corresponds to TRBD1 (5 bases). The V and J ends lost 5 bases and 4 bases respectively, with 12 bases between them. Germline CDR1 and CDR2: SNHLY and FYNNEI. The CDR3 totals 13 residues. CDR3 sequence reads: CASSPQGAYEQYF. The CDR3, as DNA: TGTGCCAGCAGTCCCCAAGGGGCATACGAGCAGTACTTC.

This clone is a singleton in its sample. The chain has TRBV10-3 and TRBJ2-1, with 9 bases fitting TRBD2. Per the germline V gene, CDR1 is ENHRY and CDR2 is SYGVKD. V gave up 10 bases and J gave up 7 bases; unmatched junction bases: 5. This CDR3 is 12 amino acids long. CDR3 sequence: CATRTSENEQFF. CDR3 sequence (DNA): TGTGCCACCAGGACTAGCGAGAATGAGCAGTTCTTC.

V is TRBV5-6 and J is TRBJ2-5; perhaps TRBD1 as D (5 bases). With 0 bases removed from V and 5 bases from J, the gap between germline ends came to 14 bases. CDR1 and CDR2 from the germline V gene are SGHDT and YYEEEE. The CDR3 loop spans 15 amino acids. For the CDR3, the DNA is TGTGCCAGCAGCTTGGCGCAGGGCTGGGCGGAGACCCAGTACTTC. Translating it yields CASSLAQGWAETQYF. The full variable domain, with the rest looked up from reference TRBV5-6 and TRBJ2-5, is DAGVTQSPTHLIKTRGQQVTLRCSPKSGHDTVSWYQQALGQGPQFIFQYYEEEERQRGNFPDRFSGHQFPNYSSELNVNALLLGDSALYLCASSLAQGWAETQYFGPGTRLLVL.

CDR3 residues: CASSPTQGLGEQYF. The CDR3 coding sequence is TGTGCCAGCAGCCCGACGCAGGGCCTGGGCGAGCAGTACTTC. V gene TRBV11-2 combines with J gene TRBJ2-7; maybe TRBD1 (5 bases). The ends were cut back, 5 bases at V and 6 bases at J, with 17 bases in the middle. Germline values: CDR1 SGHAT, CDR2 FQNNGV. CDR3 length: 14 amino acids.

In the case of this clone: Other DNA sequences in the sample encode the same CDR3. The chain joins TRBV19 to TRBJ1-4, with 7 bases identical to TRBD1. CDR1 and CDR2 from the germline V gene are LNHDA and SQIVND (reference sequence). J gave up 0 bases and V 5 bases, and 0 bases lay outside the gene matches. The CDR3 totals 14 residues. DNA of the CDR3: TGTGCCAGTAGTCAGGGGGCAACTAATGAAAAACTGTTTTTT. It yields the protein CASSQGATNEKLFF. Complete variable domain (other parts from reference TRBV19 and TRBJ1-4): DGGITQSPKYLFRKEGQNVTLSCEQNLNHDAMYWYRQDPGQGLRLIYYSQIVNDFQKGDIAEGYSVSREKKESFPLTVTSAQKNPTAFYLCASSQGATNEKLFFGSGTQLSVL.

This clone was counted a few times. CDR3 in DNA: TGTGCCAGCAGCCTCGGAATTGAAAGGGGCGTCTATGGCTACACCTTC. This encodes CASSLGIERGVYGYTF. The chain is built from TRBV7-2 and TRBJ1-2; D perhaps matches TRBD1 (5 bases). There are 16 residues in the CDR3. V shed 5 bases and J shed 4 bases, with 20 bases lying between them. Germline assignment: CDR1 SGHTA and CDR2 FQGNSA.